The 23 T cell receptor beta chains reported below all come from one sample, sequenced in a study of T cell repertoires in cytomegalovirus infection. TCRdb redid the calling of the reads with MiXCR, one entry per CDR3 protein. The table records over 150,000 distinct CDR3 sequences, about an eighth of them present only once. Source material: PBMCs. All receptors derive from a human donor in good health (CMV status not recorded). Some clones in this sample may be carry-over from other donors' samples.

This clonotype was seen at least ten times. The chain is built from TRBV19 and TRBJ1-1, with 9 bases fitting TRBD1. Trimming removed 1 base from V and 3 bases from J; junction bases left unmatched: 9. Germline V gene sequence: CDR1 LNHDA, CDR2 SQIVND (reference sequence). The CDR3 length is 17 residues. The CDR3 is CASSIVPGQGTDTEAFF. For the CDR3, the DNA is TGTGCCAGTAGTATAGTCCCGGGACAGGGAACCGACACTGAAGCTTTCTTT.

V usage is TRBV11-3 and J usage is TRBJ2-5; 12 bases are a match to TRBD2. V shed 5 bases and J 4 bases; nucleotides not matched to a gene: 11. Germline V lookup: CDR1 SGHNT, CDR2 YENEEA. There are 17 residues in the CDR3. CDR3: CASSPRLAGAERETQYF. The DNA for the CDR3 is TGTGCCAGCAGCCCACGACTAGCGGGAGCTGAGAGAGAGACCCAGTACTTC.

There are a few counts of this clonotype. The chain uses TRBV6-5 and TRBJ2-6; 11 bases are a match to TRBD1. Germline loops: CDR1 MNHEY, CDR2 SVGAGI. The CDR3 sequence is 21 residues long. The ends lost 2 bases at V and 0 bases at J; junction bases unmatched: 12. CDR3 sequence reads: CASSYESWAGTGGSGANVLTF. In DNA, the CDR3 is TGTGCCAGCAGTTACGAGTCATGGGCCGGGACAGGGGGCTCTGGGGCCAACGTCCTGACTTTC.

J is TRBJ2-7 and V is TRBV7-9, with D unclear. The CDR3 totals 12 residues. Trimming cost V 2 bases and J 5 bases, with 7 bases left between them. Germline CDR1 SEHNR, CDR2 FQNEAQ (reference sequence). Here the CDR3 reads CASSLNIDEQYF. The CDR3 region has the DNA TGTGCCAGCAGCTTAAATATTGACGAGCAGTACTTC.

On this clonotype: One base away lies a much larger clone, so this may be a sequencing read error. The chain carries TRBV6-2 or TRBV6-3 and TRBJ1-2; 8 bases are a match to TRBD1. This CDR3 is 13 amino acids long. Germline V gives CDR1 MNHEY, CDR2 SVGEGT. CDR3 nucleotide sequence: TGTGCCACCAGTTCGACAGGGGTGAATGGCTACACCTTC. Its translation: CATSSTGVNGYTF.

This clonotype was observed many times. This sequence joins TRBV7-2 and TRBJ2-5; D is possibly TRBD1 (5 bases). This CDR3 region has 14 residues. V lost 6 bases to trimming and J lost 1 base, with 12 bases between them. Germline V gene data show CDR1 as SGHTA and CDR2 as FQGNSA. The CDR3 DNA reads TGTGCCAGCAGGCCTTCAGGGATCCAAGAGACCCAGTACTTC. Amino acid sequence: CASRPSGIQETQYF.

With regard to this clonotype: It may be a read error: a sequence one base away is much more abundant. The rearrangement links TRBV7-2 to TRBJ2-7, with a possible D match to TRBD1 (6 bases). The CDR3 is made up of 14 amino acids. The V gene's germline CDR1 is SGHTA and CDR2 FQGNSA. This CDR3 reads CASRLDRVPSEPYF. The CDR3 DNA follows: TGTGCCAGCAGGCTGGACAGAGTCCCCTCCGAGCCGTACTTC.

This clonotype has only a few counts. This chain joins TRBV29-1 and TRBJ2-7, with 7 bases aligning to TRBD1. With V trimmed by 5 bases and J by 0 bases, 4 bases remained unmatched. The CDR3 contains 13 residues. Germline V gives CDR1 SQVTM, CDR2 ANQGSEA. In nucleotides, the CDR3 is TGCAGCGTTCTGACAGGGTCCTCCTACGAGCAGTACTTC. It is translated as CSVLTGSSYEQYF.

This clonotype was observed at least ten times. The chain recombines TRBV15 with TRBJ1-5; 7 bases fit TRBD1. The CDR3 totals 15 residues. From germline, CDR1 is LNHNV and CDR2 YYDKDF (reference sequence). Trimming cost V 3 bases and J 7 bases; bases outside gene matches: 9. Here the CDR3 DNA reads TGTGCCACCAGCAGCCCTAGAAGGGACAGCCAGCCCCAGCATTTT. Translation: CATSSPRRDSQPQHF. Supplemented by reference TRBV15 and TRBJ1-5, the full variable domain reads DAMVIQNPRYQVTQFGKPVTLSCSQTLNHNVMYWYQQKSSQAPKLLFHYYDKDFNNEADTPDNFQSRRPNTSFCFLDIRSPGLGDTAMYLCATSSPRRDSQPQHFGDGTRLSIL.

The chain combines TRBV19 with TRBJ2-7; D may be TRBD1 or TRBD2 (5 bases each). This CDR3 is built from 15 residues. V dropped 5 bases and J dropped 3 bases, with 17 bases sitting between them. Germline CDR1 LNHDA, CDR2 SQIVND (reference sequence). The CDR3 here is CASSAGTFTGYEQYF. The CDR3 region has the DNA TGTGCCAGTAGTGCCGGGACCTTCACAGGCTACGAGCAGTACTTC.

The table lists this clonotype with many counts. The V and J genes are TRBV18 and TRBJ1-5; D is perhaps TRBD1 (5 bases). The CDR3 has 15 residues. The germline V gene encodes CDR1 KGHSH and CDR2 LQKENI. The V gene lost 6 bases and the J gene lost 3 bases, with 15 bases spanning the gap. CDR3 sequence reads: CASSLDRKNNQPQHF. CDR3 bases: TGTGCCAGCTCGTTAGACAGAAAAAACAATCAGCCCCAGCATTTT.

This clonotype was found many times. CDR3 coding DNA: TGTGCCAGCAGCTTAGCGACGGTTGGTGAAGCTTTCTTT. Translation gives CASSLATVGEAFF. The chain carries TRBV7-2 and TRBJ1-1; D call uncertain. Trimming took off 0 bases at V and 7 bases at J, with 9 bases between the two ends. The CDR3 is 13 amino acids. From germline, CDR1 is SGHTA and CDR2 FQGNSA.

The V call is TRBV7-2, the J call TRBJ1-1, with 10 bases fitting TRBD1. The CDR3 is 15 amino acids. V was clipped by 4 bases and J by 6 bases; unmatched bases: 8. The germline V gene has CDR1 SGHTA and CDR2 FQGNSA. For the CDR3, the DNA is TGTGCCAGCAGCTGGGGGGACAGGGGCGCAGCTGAAGCTTTCTTT. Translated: CASSWGDRGAAEAFF.

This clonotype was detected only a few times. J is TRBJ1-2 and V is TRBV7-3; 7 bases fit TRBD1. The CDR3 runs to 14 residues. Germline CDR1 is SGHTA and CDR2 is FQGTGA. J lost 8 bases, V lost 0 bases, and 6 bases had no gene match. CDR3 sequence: CASSLTGTESGYTF. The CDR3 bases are TGTGCCAGCAGCTTAACGGGGACAGAAAGCGGCTACACCTTC.

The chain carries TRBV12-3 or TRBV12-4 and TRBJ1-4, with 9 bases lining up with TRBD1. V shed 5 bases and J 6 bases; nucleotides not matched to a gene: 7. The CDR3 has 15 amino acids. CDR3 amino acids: CASSPTGGEYEKLFF. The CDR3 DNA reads TGTGCCAGCAGTCCAACAGGGGGCGAATATGAAAAACTGTTTTTT.

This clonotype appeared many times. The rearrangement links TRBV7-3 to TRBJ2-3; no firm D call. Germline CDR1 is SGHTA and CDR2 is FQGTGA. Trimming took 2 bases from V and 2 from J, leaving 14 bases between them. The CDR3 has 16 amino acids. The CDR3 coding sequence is TGTGCCAGCAGCTTAGCGGAGAGCTATAACACAGATACGCAGTATTTT. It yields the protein CASSLAESYNTDTQYF. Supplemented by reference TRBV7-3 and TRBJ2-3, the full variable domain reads GAGVSQTPSNKVTEKGKYVELRCDPISGHTALYWYRQSLGQGPEFLIYFQGTGAADDSGLPNDRFFAVRPEGSVSTLKIQRTERGDSAVYLCASSLAESYNTDTQYFGPGTRLTVL.

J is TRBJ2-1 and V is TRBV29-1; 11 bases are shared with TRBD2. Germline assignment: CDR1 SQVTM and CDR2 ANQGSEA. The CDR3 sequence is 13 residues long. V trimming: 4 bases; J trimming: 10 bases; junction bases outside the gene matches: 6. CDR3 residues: CSVAELAGGEQFF. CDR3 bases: TGCAGCGTTGCCGAGCTAGCGGGGGGCGAGCAGTTCTTC.

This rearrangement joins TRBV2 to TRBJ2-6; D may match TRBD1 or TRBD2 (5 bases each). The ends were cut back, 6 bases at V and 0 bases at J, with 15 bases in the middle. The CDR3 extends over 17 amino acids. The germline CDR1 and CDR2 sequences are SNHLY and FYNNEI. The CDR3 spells CASSRGGGASGANVLTF. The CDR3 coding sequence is TGTGCCAGCAGCCGCGGTGGGGGTGCCTCTGGGGCCAACGTCCTGACTTTC.

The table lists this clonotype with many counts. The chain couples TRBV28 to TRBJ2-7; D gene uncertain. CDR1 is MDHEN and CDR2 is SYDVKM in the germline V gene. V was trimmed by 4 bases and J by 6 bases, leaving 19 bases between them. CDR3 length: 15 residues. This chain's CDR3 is CASSYGRSPTGEQYF. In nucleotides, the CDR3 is TGTGCCAGCAGTTACGGGCGGTCCCCGACCGGCGAGCAGTACTTC.

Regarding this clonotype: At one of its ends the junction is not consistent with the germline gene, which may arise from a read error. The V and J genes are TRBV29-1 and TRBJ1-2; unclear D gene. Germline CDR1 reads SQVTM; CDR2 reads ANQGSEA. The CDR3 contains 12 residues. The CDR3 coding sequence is TGCAGCGCCCGAGGCCAGGCTCTTCACCTATTCTTC. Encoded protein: CSARGQALHLFF. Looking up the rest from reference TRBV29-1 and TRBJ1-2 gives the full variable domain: SAVISQKPSRDICQRGTSLTIQCQVDSQVTMMFWYRQQPGQSLTLIATANQGSEATYESGFVIDKFPISRPNLTFSTLTVSNMSPEDSSIYLCSARGQALHLFFGSGTRLTVV.

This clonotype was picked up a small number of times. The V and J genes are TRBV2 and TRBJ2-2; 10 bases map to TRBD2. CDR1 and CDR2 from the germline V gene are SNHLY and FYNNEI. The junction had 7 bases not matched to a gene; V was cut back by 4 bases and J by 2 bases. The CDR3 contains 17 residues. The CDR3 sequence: CASSAAAGGTNTGELFF. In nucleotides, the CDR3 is TGTGCCAGCAGTGCGGCAGCGGGGGGGACAAACACCGGGGAGCTGTTTTTT.

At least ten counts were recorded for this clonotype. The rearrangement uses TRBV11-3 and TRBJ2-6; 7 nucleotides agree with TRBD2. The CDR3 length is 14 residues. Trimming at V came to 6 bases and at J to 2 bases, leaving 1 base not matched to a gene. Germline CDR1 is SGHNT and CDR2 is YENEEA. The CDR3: CASSGRAGANVLTF. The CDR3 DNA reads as TGTGCCAGCAGTGGGAGGGCTGGGGCCAACGTCCTGACTTTC.

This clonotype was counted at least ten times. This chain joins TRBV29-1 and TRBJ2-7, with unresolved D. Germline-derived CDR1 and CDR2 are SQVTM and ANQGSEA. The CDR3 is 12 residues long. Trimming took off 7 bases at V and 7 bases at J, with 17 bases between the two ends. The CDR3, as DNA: TGCAGCGCATCCTTAGGTCCTCGAGAGCAGTACTTC. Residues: CSASLGPREQYF.